Listed here is a single T cell receptor (beta chain). Its antigen is unknown. Base qualities are not at hand, and no much larger clone is one base apart. The sample belongs to a study of shared T cell receptors in the human thymus (dated by TCRdb to 2020 to 2023). About the investigation overall: The study investigated the way shared, self-reactive T-cell receptor alpha chains are produced in the human thymus.

The CDR1 and CDR2 encoded by the germline V gene are MNHNS and SASEGT. Measured from the cysteine to the phenylalanine, the CDR3 is 14 residues long. Just CDR3 DNA is preserved here, 42 bases in frame from base 1. V and J are truncated by 4 bases and 4 bases respectively, leaving an intervening sequence of 10 bases. The library came from the immunoSEQ multiplex PCR assay. This is the immuneACCESS table as TCRdb keeps it, with only in-frame sequences that have V and J called. A part of the clones is gone; compared with another copy, unresolved V genes explain less than half, and the rest is unexplained. The table for this sample lists 600,000 to 900,000 clones; approximately 85% of them were counted only once. The leading ten clones occupy roughly 0.01% of the sample. The same sample was also used in a study of human thymus T cells. The second source states: The donors were immunologically healthy infants in Finland who had open corrective cardiac surgery for congenital heart defects. Thymus tissue was obtained as surgical resects removed during corrective cardiac surgery. V and J gene segment usage appeared biased in both thymic and peripheral blood repertoires. Highly overlapping thymic TCR repertoires among unrelated individuals were reported in the related research. The study described the TCR alpha and beta repertoires in under 10 infant thymus samples and a few matching peripheral blood samples. Donor ages ranged from roughly 7 to 250 days, and the cohort comprised about six male and a couple of female infants. Thymocytes were mechanically released from the tissue and were stored as pellets of about 9-33 million cells at -70 degrees C. A QIAsymphony instrument was used to extract genomic DNA from the frozen cell pellets. Using the immunoSEQ multiplex PCR assay, the TCRB and TCRAD loci were amplified from a standardized quantity of quality-controlled genomic DNA. The amplicons covered the V(D)J region and were long enough to include the CDR3 and to identify the V and J genes. Amplicon sequencing was performed on an Illumina platform through the commercial immunoSEQ service. Primer bias and sequencing errors were corrected as previously described, and TCRAD and TCRB definitions were based on the IMGT database. immunoSEQ Analyzer 3.0 and VDJTools were used for repertoire analysis, which covered basic statistics, V/J segment usage, diversity estimates, rarefaction and pairwise overlap. Diversity was estimated using the Chao1, ChaoE, Efron-Thisted, Shannon and inverse Simpson indices, and was also estimated on datasets down-sampled to the size of the smallest sample. For repertoire overlap, CDR3 nucleotide sequence, V gene and J gene had to match strictly, and clustering was done by Jaccard-based multidimensional scaling. Thymus samples yielded on average approximately 800,000 unique TCRB clonotypes, compared with around 79,000 from blood samples.

This receptor was identified in a girl less than two years old with a congenital heart defect. Donor details come from another sample of the same person, matched by shared clones. The chain couples TRBV6-1 to TRBJ2-2, with TRBD2 perhaps the D gene, on 5 matching bases. Input material: thymocytes. The sequenced DNA: TGTGCCAGCAGTGTCGGCCGGGGCACCGGGGAGCTGTTTTTT. Translated, this gives CASSVGRGTGELFF.